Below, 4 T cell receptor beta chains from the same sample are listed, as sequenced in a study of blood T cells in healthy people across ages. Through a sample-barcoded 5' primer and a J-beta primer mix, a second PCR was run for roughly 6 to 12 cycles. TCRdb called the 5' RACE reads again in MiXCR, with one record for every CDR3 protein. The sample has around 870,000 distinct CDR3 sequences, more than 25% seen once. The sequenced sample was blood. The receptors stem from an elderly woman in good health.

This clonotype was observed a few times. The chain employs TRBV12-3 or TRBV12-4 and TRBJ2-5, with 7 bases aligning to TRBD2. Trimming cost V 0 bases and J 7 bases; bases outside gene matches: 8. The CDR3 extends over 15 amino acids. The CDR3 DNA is TGTGCCAGCAGTTTAGCGTGGGGGGGGTGGGTGACCCAGTACTTC. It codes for CASSLAWGGWVTQYF.

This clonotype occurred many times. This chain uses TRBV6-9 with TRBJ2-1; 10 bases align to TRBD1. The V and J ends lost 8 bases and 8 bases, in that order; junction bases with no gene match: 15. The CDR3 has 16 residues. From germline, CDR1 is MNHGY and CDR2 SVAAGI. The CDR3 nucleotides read TGTGCCAGCCCAGGGATCATGGGACAGGGGTTCCATGAGCAGTTCTTC. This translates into CASPGIMGQGFHEQFF.

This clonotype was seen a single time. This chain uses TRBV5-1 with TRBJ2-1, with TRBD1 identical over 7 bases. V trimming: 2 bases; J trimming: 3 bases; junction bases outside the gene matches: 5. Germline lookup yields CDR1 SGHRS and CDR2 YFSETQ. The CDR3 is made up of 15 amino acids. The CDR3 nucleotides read TGCGCCAGCAGCTTCCGGAACAGGGGCTACAATGAGCAGTTCTTC. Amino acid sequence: CASSFRNRGYNEQFF.

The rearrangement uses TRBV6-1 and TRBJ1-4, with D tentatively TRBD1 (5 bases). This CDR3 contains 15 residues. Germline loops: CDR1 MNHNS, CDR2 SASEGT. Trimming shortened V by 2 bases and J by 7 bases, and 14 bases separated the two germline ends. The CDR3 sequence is CASSELMGLVEKLFF. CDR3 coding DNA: TGTGCCAGCAGTGAATTGATGGGACTGGTTGAAAAACTGTTTTTT.